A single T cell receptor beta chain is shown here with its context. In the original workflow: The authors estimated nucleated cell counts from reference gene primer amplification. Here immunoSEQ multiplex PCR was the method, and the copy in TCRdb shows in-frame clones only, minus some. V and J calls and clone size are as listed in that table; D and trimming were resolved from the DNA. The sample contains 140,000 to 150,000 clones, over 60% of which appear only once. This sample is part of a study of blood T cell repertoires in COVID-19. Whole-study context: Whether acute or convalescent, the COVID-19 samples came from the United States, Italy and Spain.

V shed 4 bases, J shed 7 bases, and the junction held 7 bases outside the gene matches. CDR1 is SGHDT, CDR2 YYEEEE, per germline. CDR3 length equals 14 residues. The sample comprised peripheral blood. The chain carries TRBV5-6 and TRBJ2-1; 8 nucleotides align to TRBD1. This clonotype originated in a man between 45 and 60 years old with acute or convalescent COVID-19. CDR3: CASSLTGVWNEQFF. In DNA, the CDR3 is TGTGCCAGCAGCCTGACAGGGGTATGGAATGAGCAGTTCTTC.